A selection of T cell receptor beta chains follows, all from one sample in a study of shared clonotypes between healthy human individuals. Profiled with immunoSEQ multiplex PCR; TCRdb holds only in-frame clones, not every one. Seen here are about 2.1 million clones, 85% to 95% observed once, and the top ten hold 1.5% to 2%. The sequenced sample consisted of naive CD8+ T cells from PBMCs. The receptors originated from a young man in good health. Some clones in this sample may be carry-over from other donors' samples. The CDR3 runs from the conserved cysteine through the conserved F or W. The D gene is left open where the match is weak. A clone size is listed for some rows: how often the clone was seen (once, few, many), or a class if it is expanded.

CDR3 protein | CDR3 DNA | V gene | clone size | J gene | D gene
CASSYGSRADTEAFF | TGTGCCAGCAGCTATGGGAGCAGGGCAGACACTGAAGCTTTCTTT | TRBV11-2 | - | TRBJ1-1 | -
CASSLVGAVNTEAFF | TGCGCCAGCAGCTTGGTGGGGGCAGTGAACACTGAAGCTTTCTTT | TRBV5-1 | - | TRBJ1-1 | -
CASSPTNRGSGNTIYF | TGTGCCAGCAGCCCGACCAACAGGGGTTCTGGAAACACCATATATTTT | TRBV9 | - | TRBJ1-3 | TRBD1
CSVGYGLNNYGYTF | TGCAGCGTAGGGTATGGTCTGAATAACTATGGCTACACCTTC | TRBV29-1 | - | TRBJ1-2 | -
CSVGDNPLYGYTF | TGCAGCGTGGGGGACAACCCCCTCTATGGCTACACCTTC | TRBV29-1 | - | TRBJ1-2 | -
CASSSEGPDFPYEQYF | TGTGCCAGCAGCTCCGAAGGTCCGGACTTTCCCTACGAGCAGTACTTC | TRBV7-9 | - | TRBJ2-7 | -
CASSPRTSGNYNEQFF | TGTGCCAGCAGCCCCCGGACTAGCGGGAATTACAATGAGCAGTTCTTC | TRBV11-2 | - | TRBJ2-1 | TRBD2
CASKVSLAGLGDTQYF | TGTGCCAGCAAAGTCAGCTTAGCGGGACTGGGAGATACGCAGTATTTT | TRBV28 | once | TRBJ2-3 | TRBD2
CAISESPPSGQFF | TGTGCCATCAGTGAGTCGCCTCCCTCGGGGCAGTTCTTC | TRBV10-3 | - | TRBJ2-1 | -
CASSSGGSNEQFF | TGTGCCAGCAGCTCTGGGGGGTCTAATGAGCAGTTCTTC | TRBV7-9 | - | TRBJ2-1 | -
CASSLTTQGYEQYF | TGTGCCAGCAGCTTAACCACTCAGGGGTACGAGCAGTACTTC | TRBV11-2 | - | TRBJ2-7 | -